These 11 T cell receptor beta chains originate from one sample sequenced in a study of beta chain features in type 1 diabetes. Findings of the study overall: Shorter TCRB CDR3s, moderately but significantly so, marked every one of the four CD4+ subsets in Type 1 diabetes patients.

Of the isolated RNA, all was reverse transcribed, and so the sequenced material was expressed TCRB transcripts. Libraries were prepared by immunoSEQ multiplex PCR; TCRdb keeps only in-frame clonotypes and omits some of them. The sample contains 330,000 or so clones, 10% to 15% of which appear only once. These receptors' targets are unknown. Material: naive CD4+ T cells from blood. These receptors were taken from a young woman with type 1 diabetes.

The V gene is TRBV6-5, the J gene TRBJ1-2; a possible D gene is TRBD1 (5 bases). This CDR3 has 14 residues. The germline CDR1 and CDR2 sequences are MNHEY and SVGAGI. V was trimmed by 0 bases and J by 4 bases, leaving 9 bases between them. This CDR3 is CASSYSKGLYGYTF. Written as DNA, the CDR3 is TGTGCCAGCAGTTACTCGAAGGGGCTCTATGGCTACACCTTC.

The V and J genes are TRBV5-6 and TRBJ1-6, with 7 bases fitting TRBD1. V was clipped by 4 bases and J by 7 bases; unmatched bases: 5. The CDR3 is made up of 14 amino acids. Germline assignment: CDR1 SGHDT and CDR2 YYEEEE. CDR3 DNA: TGTGCCAGCAGCCTGGCGGGACAGAATTCACCCCTCCACTTT. Translating it yields CASSLAGQNSPLHF.

For the CDR3, the DNA is TGTGCCTGGAGTGTACTGGGCGGGAGGGCCTGGACCGGGGAGCTGTTTTTT. Its protein is CAWSVLGGRAWTGELFF. The chain is built from TRBV30 and TRBJ2-2; 9 bases line up with TRBD2. Germline-derived CDR1 and CDR2 are GTSNPN and SVGIG (reference sequence). Trimming took 0 bases from V and 5 from J; bases not matched to a gene: 10. The CDR3 extends over 17 amino acids.

This clone has more than one count but fewer than ten. The CDR3, as DNA: TGCGCCAGCAGCCAAGGACGACAGTCGGAGACCCAGTACTTC. Its translation is CASSQGRQSETQYF. The rearrangement links TRBV4-1 to TRBJ2-5, with a possible D match to TRBD1 (5 bases). The CDR3 runs to 14 residues. The germline V and J ends were trimmed by 1 base and 5 bases, with 11 bases remaining between them. CDR1 is MGHRA, CDR2 YSYEKL, per germline.

This clone was observed a few times. V usage is TRBV12-5 and J usage is TRBJ1-1; D might be TRBD1 (5 bases). Germline lookup yields CDR1 LGHNT and CDR2 FRNRAP. This CDR3 contains 14 residues. V lost 7 bases and J lost 4, with 16 bases in between. The CDR3 here is CASASEGGGTEAFF. For the CDR3, the DNA is TGTGCTAGTGCCTCGGAGGGTGGGGGCACTGAAGCTTTCTTT.

This clone came up a few times. V is TRBV12-5 and J is TRBJ2-5; 11 nucleotides agree with TRBD2. The germline V gene encodes CDR1 LGHNT and CDR2 FRNRAP. The CDR3 has 14 amino acids. V gave up 6 bases and J gave up 4 bases; unmatched junction bases: 4. This chain's CDR3 is CASGPSGGRETQYF. CDR3 DNA sequence: TGTGCTAGTGGACCTAGCGGGGGGAGAGAGACCCAGTACTTC.

V gene TRBV9 combines with J gene TRBJ2-2, with D maybe TRBD2 (6 bases). Trimming stripped 3 bases from V and 2 bases from J, with 14 bases between. There are 16 residues in the CDR3. Germline V gives CDR1 SGDLS, CDR2 YYNGEE. CDR3 bases: TGTGCCAGCAGCGCCCGAGCGGGCCTAAACACCGGGGAGCTGTTTTTT. Translating it yields CASSARAGLNTGELFF.

This chain links TRBV11-2 with TRBJ1-1; tentative D call: TRBD1 (5 bases). The germline V gene has CDR1 SGHAT and CDR2 FQNNGV. The CDR3 runs to 12 residues. V gave up 3 bases and J gave up 11 bases, with 13 bases separating them. For the CDR3, the DNA is TGTGCCAGCAGCTTCCTCAGGGCAGTGGCTTTCTTT. Translated, it gives CASSFLRAVAFF.

The table lists this clone with a few counts. The chain uses TRBV7-9 and TRBJ1-1; TRBD1 is a possible D gene (6 bases). Trimming shortened V by 5 bases and J by 0 bases, and 13 bases separated the two germline ends. This CDR3 is 15 amino acids long. Germline assignment: CDR1 SEHNR and CDR2 FQNEAQ (reference sequence). As DNA, the CDR3 is TGTGCCAGCAGCCGTACGGGACAAGTGAACACTGAAGCTTTCTTT. This encodes CASSRTGQVNTEAFF.

This clone came up a few times. The chain couples TRBV29-1 to TRBJ1-1; D perhaps matches TRBD1 (5 bases). CDR3 length: 13 amino acids. The V and J ends lost 4 bases and 2 bases respectively, with 11 bases between them. Germline lookup yields CDR1 SQVTM and CDR2 ANQGSEA. DNA for the CDR3: TGCAGCGTTGGGGTACAGGTAAACACTGAAGCTTTCTTT. Translated, it gives CSVGVQVNTEAFF. Combining the CDR3 with reference TRBV29-1 and TRBJ1-1 gives the whole variable domain SAVISQKPSRDICQRGTSLTIQCQVDSQVTMMFWYRQQPGQSLTLIATANQGSEATYESGFVIDKFPISRPNLTFSTLTVSNMSPEDSSIYLCSVGVQVNTEAFFGQGTRLTVV.

DNA for the CDR3: TGTGCCAGCAGCCTAGCGACAGCCGGAGGTGAAAAACTGTTTTTT. This codes for CASSLATAGGEKLFF. The gene calls are TRBV5-6 and TRBJ1-4; tentatively, D is TRBD1 (5 bases). The CDR3 runs 15 residues. Germline V gene data show CDR1 as SGHDT and CDR2 as YYEEEE. V dropped 4 bases and J dropped 7 bases, with 17 bases sitting between them.